The 14 T cell receptor beta chains in this list originate from one sample, sequenced in a study of shared clonotypes between healthy human individuals (dated by TCRdb to the early 2020s). The receptor library was made with the immunoSEQ multiplex PCR assay. Drawn from immuneACCESS, this table holds only the in-frame rearrangements with V and J called that TCRdb kept. Clones are partly lost; checked studies trace under half to an unresolved V gene and leave the rest unexplained. Counted in this sample were about 1,500,000 clones; around 97% of them appeared once. The top ten constitute roughly 1.1% of the sample. Material: naive CD4+ T cells sorted from blood. Taken with the paper, the label for cell subset or site translates to: CD45RA+ positively selected. The receptors come from a man in his thirties or forties in good health.

The V call is TRBV4-1, the J call TRBJ2-3; 9 nucleotides line up with TRBD2. The CDR3 is 17 amino acids. Germline V CDR1 and CDR2: MGHRA, YSYEKL. Germline trimming cut 0 bases from V and 0 bases from J; bases unmatched to any gene: 4. CDR3 nucleotides: TGCGCCAGCAGCCAAGAGACTAGCGGAGCTAGCACAGATACGCAGTATTTT. This gives the protein CASSQETSGASTDTQYF.

This chain uses TRBV29-1 with TRBJ2-1; D ambiguous. Germline CDR1 is SQVTM and CDR2 is ANQGSEA. The V end lost 4 bases, the J end lost 6 bases, and 10 bases lay between the germline ends. CDR3 size: 12 residues. The CDR3 nucleotides read TGCAGCGTTGTCGAAACTCTCAATGAGCAGTTCTTC. As protein: CSVVETLNEQFF.

The J gene is TRBJ2-1, the V gene TRBV7-9, with 9 bases matching TRBD2. This CDR3 spans 16 amino acids. The ends lost 2 bases at V and 4 bases at J; junction bases unmatched: 6. CDR1 and CDR2 from the germline V gene are SEHNR and FQNEAQ (reference sequence). CDR3 nucleotide sequence: TGTGCCAGCAGCTTAAACCTAGCGGGGCCTTACAATGAGCAGTTCTTC. This codes for CASSLNLAGPYNEQFF.

The chain links TRBV25-1 to TRBJ1-5; TRBD1 aligns across 9 bases. The germline gives CDR1 MGHDK, CDR2 SYGVNS. Losses at the gene ends were 5 bases for V and 1 base for J; bases not matched to a gene: 6. This CDR3 is 16 amino acids long. CDR3 DNA sequence: TGTGCCAGCAGTACTACCGGGACAGGGAGCAATCAGCCCCAGCATTTT. This translates into CASSTTGTGSNQPQHF. The complete variable domain, with remaining parts taken from reference TRBV25-1 and TRBJ1-5, reads EADIYQTPRYLVIGTGKKITLECSQTMGHDKMYWYQQDPGMELHLIHYSYGVNSTEKGDLSSESTVSRIRTEHFPLTLESARPSHTSQYLCASSTTGTGSNQPQHFGDGTRLSIL.

This chain links TRBV2 with TRBJ2-5, with 10 bases aligning to TRBD1. Germline values: CDR1 SNHLY, CDR2 FYNNEI. Trimming took 7 bases from V and 5 from J; bases not matched to a gene: 4. The CDR3 runs 13 residues. The CDR3 loop is CASTRTGGETQYF. In DNA, the CDR3 is TGTGCCAGCACTCGGACAGGGGGTGAGACCCAGTACTTC.

The chain recombines TRBV9 with TRBJ2-1; 15 positions agree with TRBD2. The CDR3 has 20 residues. V was clipped by 4 bases and J by 4 bases; unmatched bases: 15. CDR1 SGDLS and CDR2 YYNGEE come from the germline V gene. CDR3 protein: CASSPSGGTSGRTLYNEQFF. Here the CDR3 DNA reads TGTGCCAGCAGCCCGAGTGGAGGGACTAGCGGGAGGACTTTGTACAATGAGCAGTTCTTC.

CDR3 sequence (DNA): TGTGCCAGCAGTATCCCTCCCTCAGATACGCAGTATTTT. The encoded protein is CASSIPPSDTQYF. This chain uses TRBV9 with TRBJ2-3; D not certain. CDR1 and CDR2 from the germline V gene are SGDLS and YYNGEE. CDR3 length equals 13 residues. The V gene lost 5 bases and the J gene lost 4 bases, with 11 bases spanning the gap.

The chain recombines TRBV6-5 with TRBJ2-2; D might be TRBD2 (5 bases). Germline assignment: CDR1 MNHEY and CDR2 SVGAGI. This CDR3 has 15 residues. V was cut by 0 bases and J by 1 base, with 6 bases left in between. The CDR3 DNA follows: TGTGCCAGCAGTTACTCTGAGGGGAACACCGGGGAGCTGTTTTTT. It yields the protein CASSYSEGNTGELFF.

V and J are TRBV7-3 and TRBJ2-2; D ambiguous. The V and J ends lost 6 bases and 4 bases respectively, with 9 bases between them. The CDR3 length is 13 residues. The germline CDR1 and CDR2 sequences are SGHTA and FQGTGA. DNA of the CDR3: TGTGCCAGCAGTGAACAGAGCACCGGGGAGCTGTTTTTT. This gives the protein CASSEQSTGELFF.

The chain couples TRBV5-6 to TRBJ2-7; either TRBD1 or TRBD2 may fit D (5 bases each). The CDR3 has 13 residues. Germline V gene data show CDR1 as SGHDT and CDR2 as YYEEEE. Trimming left V 3 bases short and J 6 bases short, with 13 bases between. CDR3 sequence (DNA): TGTGCCAGCAGCTCGGGTTGGGGGTCCGAGCAGTACTTC. This codes for CASSSGWGSEQYF.

The chain links TRBV28 to TRBJ2-1, with D hard to call. The CDR3 loop spans 13 amino acids. Germline-derived CDR1 and CDR2 are MDHEN and SYDVKM. Trimming removed 7 bases at V and 4 bases at J, with 11 bases between. Written as DNA, the CDR3 is TGTGCCAGCACCCCTAACGGGTACAATGAGCAGTTCTTC. Protein: CASTPNGYNEQFF.

As concerns this clone: Other DNA sequences within the sample encode an identical CDR3. This chain joins TRBV5-1 and TRBJ2-3; TRBD2 matches 13 bases. The CDR3 has 15 residues. The germline V gene has CDR1 SGHRS and CDR2 YFSETQ. V shed 2 bases, J shed 5 bases, and the junction held 2 bases outside the gene matches. The CDR3 DNA reads TGCGCCAGCAGCTTTGGACTAGCGGGAGTAGATACGCAGTATTTT. This codes for CASSFGLAGVDTQYF.

The chain carries TRBV14 and TRBJ2-7, with D perhaps matching TRBD2 (6 bases). CDR1 is SGHDN, CDR2 FVKESK, per germline. The CDR3 runs 14 residues. V lost 4 bases to trimming and J lost 3 bases, with 13 bases between them. In nucleotides, the CDR3 is TGTGCCAGCAGCCGCGTCGGGAGTGTCTACGAGCAGTACTTC. Its protein product is CASSRVGSVYEQYF.

The V call is TRBV5-4, the J call TRBJ2-7; 12 positions match TRBD1. V gave up 4 bases and J gave up 5 bases; unmatched junction bases: 10. Germline V CDR1 and CDR2: SGHNT, YYREEE (reference sequence). CDR3 length: 16 amino acids. CDR3 in amino acids: CASSPGGTGGRNEQYF. Written as DNA, the CDR3 is TGTGCCAGCAGCCCGGGGGGGACAGGGGGCCGAAACGAGCAGTACTTC.